This is a list of T cell receptor beta chains from one sample in a study of TIL therapy for anti-PD-1-resistant metastatic lung cancer. Sequenced by immunoSEQ multiplex PCR; TCRdb stores in-frame clones only, minus some. In the table there are 45,000 to 75,000 clones, about 69% of which are singletons. Sample: blood, taken at baseline. These receptors were collected from a person between 25 and 79 years old with non-small cell lung cancer. The conserved cysteine and the conserved F or W are not part of the CDR3 here.

ASSLKGGAGNTIY TRBV7-9
ASSDFGTPYEQY TRBV25-1
ASSIRQGPYNEQF TRBV19
ATSRAGTSGF TRBV15
ASSNKKQGETQY TRBV5-5
ASSGQLNTEAF TRBV2
ASSLDRDGYT TRBV5-1
ASSLTGANNEQF TRBV5-1
ASSGDSGVAF TRBV2
ASSPKAGGSTDTQY TRBV7-8
ASSLRRATGELF TRBV7-3
ASRRTRYNEQF TRBV28
ASSRDFNTEAF TRBV7-9
ASSQGQYTEAF TRBV11-3
ASSESCRTQNTEAF TRBV10-1
ASARTSGDTGELF TRBV6-5
ASSLARGGWISSEQF TRBV7-9
ASSVGGFSTDTQY TRBV2
ASTRGYGQPQH TRBV19
AISGPSVAYEQY TRBV10-3
ATSRGPVETQY TRBV15
SASEREQY TRBV20-1
SVEVRGGGYEQY TRBV29-1
ASSPLDTGELF TRBV5-1
ASRSPPRVKYTGELF TRBV7-9
ASSWGRQGEQY TRBV5-1
ASSSGSGSMRVDTQY TRBV5-1
ASSFIGDEQF TRBV5-1
SVEQGDPYEQY TRBV29-1
ASSLSGRDSPLH TRBV19
ASSVARQHNQPQH TRBV2
ASSLGGSNSPLH TRBV7-8
ATADRGAEKLF TRBV10-3
ASSYPNSPLH TRBV6-5
ASSFFGTKLREQF TRBV5-6
ASSLGTVGETQY TRBV11-3
ASIEGTLETQY TRBV25-1
ASSDSSRLPNQPQH TRBV6-4
AISPQGHTEAF TRBV10-3
ASSELGQMGLAGYEQY TRBV19
ASSATGANEKLF TRBV9
ASSYQMGRGTEAF TRBV6-5
ASSPGGGGYEQY TRBV5-5
ASSSDPQGGNQPQH TRBV7-2
ASSVDSGSSYEQY TRBV6-1
SVVDGSGYT TRBV29-1
ASSLASGTYYEQY TRBV5-4